These 20 T cell receptor beta chains share one sample of origin, sequenced in a study of T-cell memory formation after mild COVID-19. TCRdb ran MiXCR on the 5' RACE reads and lists one entry per CDR3 protein. The sample consists of around 320,000 distinct CDR3 sequences, 25% to 30% of them appearing once. Sequencing was performed on PBMCs or a T cell subset sorted from them (not recorded which). All receptors come from an adult woman who had mild COVID-19 (a few samples of this study predate the infection). Cell type and time point are not known.

There are a few counts of this clonotype. The chain employs TRBV20-1 and TRBJ2-5, with 10 positions matching TRBD1. Per the germline V gene, CDR1 is DFQATT and CDR2 is SNEGSKA (reference sequence). J was trimmed by 1 base and V by 1 base; bases with no gene match: 12. The CDR3 spans 18 residues. The CDR3 spells CSARGLIPDRGVQETQYF. The CDR3, as DNA: TGCAGTGCTAGAGGCTTAATCCCGGACAGGGGGGTCCAAGAGACCCAGTACTTC.

This clonotype was counted only a few times. A far larger clone lies a single base away; this is likely a read error. The J gene is TRBJ2-1, the V gene TRBV5-1; a possible D gene is TRBD2 (5 bases). CDR3 length: 15 residues. V was clipped by 0 bases and J by 0 bases, with 7 bases between them. In germline, CDR1 is SGHRS, CDR2 YFSETQ. CDR3 nucleotide sequence: TGCGCCAGCAGCTTGGCGGCGGGCTCCTACAATGAGCAGTTCTTC. It is translated as CASSLAAGSYNEQFF. Variable domain in full (rest from reference TRBV5-1 and TRBJ2-1): KAGVTQTPRYLIKTRGQQVTLSCSPISGHRSVSWYQQTPGQGLQFLFEYFSETQRNKGNFPGRFSGRQFSNSRSEMNVSTLELGDSALYLCASSLAAGSYNEQFFGPGTRLTVL.

The chain couples TRBV12-3 or TRBV12-4 to TRBJ2-1; 16 nucleotides align to TRBD2. Trimming at V came to 5 bases and at J to 8 bases, leaving 6 bases not matched to a gene. The CDR3 is made up of 16 amino acids. This CDR3 is CASSAGLAGGPYEQFF. DNA for the CDR3: TGTGCCAGCAGTGCGGGACTAGCGGGAGGGCCCTATGAGCAGTTCTTC.

This clonotype was counted between two and nine times. This chain joins TRBV12-3 or TRBV12-4 and TRBJ2-1; unclear D gene. The CDR3 is 14 amino acids. Trimming removed 0 bases at V and 0 bases at J, with 3 bases between. The CDR3 sequence is CASSLAVSYNEQFF. In DNA form, the CDR3 reads TGTGCCAGCAGTTTAGCCGTCTCCTACAATGAGCAGTTCTTC.

The chain couples TRBV7-9 to TRBJ2-2; D might be TRBD2 (6 bases). The CDR3 covers 14 residues. Trimming took off 2 bases at V and 4 bases at J, with 8 bases between the two ends. CDR1 is SEHNR, CDR2 FQNEAQ, per germline (reference sequence). The CDR3 loop reads CASSLSGLTGELFF. In DNA, the CDR3 is TGTGCCAGCAGCTTATCGGGACTCACCGGGGAGCTGTTTTTT.

This clonotype was counted only a few times. The chain combines TRBV5-5 with TRBJ1-5; no reliable D call. CDR1 and CDR2 (germline): SGHKS, YYEKEE (reference sequence). With 1 base removed from V and 2 bases from J, the gap between germline ends came to 16 bases. The CDR3 is made up of 17 amino acids. CDR3 amino acids: CASSLHGPRWGNQPQHF. The CDR3 DNA sequence: TGTGCCAGCAGCTTGCATGGACCCCGGTGGGGCAATCAGCCCCAGCATTTT.

This clonotype was observed once. The chain couples TRBV2 to TRBJ2-2; D unclear. This CDR3 contains 12 residues. Germline CDR1 reads SNHLY; CDR2 reads FYNNEI. V gave up 7 bases and J gave up 6 bases, with 9 bases separating them. The DNA of the CDR3 is TGTGCCAGCACCCGGATCCCCGGGGAGCTGTTTTTT. Translated, it gives CASTRIPGELFF.

The J gene is TRBJ1-2, the V gene TRBV12-3 or TRBV12-4, with D maybe TRBD1 (6 bases). Between the trimmed V and J ends, which lost 6 bases and 7 bases, there was a span of 15 bases. The CDR3 covers 13 residues. For the CDR3, the DNA is TGTGCCAGCAGCCCTCTACAGGGTAGTGGCTACACCTTC. Protein sequence: CASSPLQGSGYTF.

The gene calls are TRBV7-8 and TRBJ2-5; D perhaps matches TRBD1 (6 bases). This CDR3 has 13 amino acids. Trimming took 6 bases from V and 2 from J, leaving 10 bases between them. Germline values: CDR1 SGHVS, CDR2 FQNEAQ. The DNA for the CDR3 is TGTGCCAGCAGATGGGGACAACAAGAGACCCAGTACTTC. Its protein is CASRWGQQETQYF.

This clonotype was picked up one time. The chain has TRBV7-6 and TRBJ1-6; tentative D call: TRBD1 (6 bases). The CDR3 covers 15 residues. V shed 2 bases and J shed 5 bases, with 10 bases lying between them. Germline-derived CDR1 and CDR2 are SGHVS and FNYEAQ. This chain's CDR3 is CASSLTGNDNSPLHF. CDR3 sequence (DNA): TGTGCCAGCAGCTTAACAGGGAACGATAATTCACCCCTCCACTTT.

This clonotype showed up just a few times. The V and J genes are TRBV20-1 and TRBJ2-1; 9 bases agree with TRBD2. Germline CDR1 DFQATT, CDR2 SNEGSKA (reference sequence). J lost 4 bases, V lost 1 base, and 5 bases had no gene match. The CDR3 covers 15 residues. In nucleotides, the CDR3 is TGCAGTGCTAGAGGACTAGCGGAAGAGTACAATGAGCAGTTCTTC. Protein: CSARGLAEEYNEQFF.

V is TRBV29-1 and J is TRBJ1-2; maybe TRBD1 (5 bases). This CDR3 contains 16 residues. CDR1 SQVTM and CDR2 ANQGSEA come from the germline V gene. Trimming left V 6 bases short and J 5 bases short, with 25 bases between. The CDR3, as DNA: TGCAGCGTCGAGGCCCTTGGTGGCGAGGCAGGGTATGGCTACACCTTC. As protein: CSVEALGGEAGYGYTF.

The chain links TRBV29-1 to TRBJ1-2; D not certain. The CDR3 loop spans 15 amino acids. Germline-derived CDR1 and CDR2 are SQVTM and ANQGSEA. Trimming took 6 bases from V and 0 from J, leaving 17 bases between them. The CDR3 loop is CSVGNLRTANYGYTF. In DNA form, the CDR3 reads TGCAGCGTCGGAAACCTTCGGACCGCTAACTATGGCTACACCTTC.

The chain uses TRBV7-8 and TRBJ2-7; 8 positions match TRBD2. The CDR3 has 16 amino acids. Trimming took 1 base from V and 1 from J; bases not matched to a gene: 6. CDR1 is SGHVS and CDR2 is FQNEAQ in the germline V gene. The CDR3 loop reads CASSLDSSGVSYEQYF. CDR3 in DNA: TGTGCCAGCAGCTTAGATAGTAGCGGGGTATCCTACGAGCAGTACTTC.

This clonotype was detected a few times. The rearrangement links TRBV7-9 to TRBJ1-2; a weak D match, TRBD1 (6 bases). V was clipped by 4 bases and J by 5 bases, with 14 bases between them. The germline gives CDR1 SEHNR, CDR2 FQNEAQ (reference sequence). This CDR3 has 14 residues. Written as DNA, the CDR3 is TGTGCCAGCAGCTACAACTCGGGGGCATATGGCTACACCTTC. It specifies CASSYNSGAYGYTF.

The chain has TRBV20-1 and TRBJ1-2; a possible D gene is TRBD1 (5 bases). Between the trimmed V and J ends, which lost 3 bases and 0 bases, there was a span of 14 bases. The CDR3 loop spans 15 amino acids. CDR1 DFQATT and CDR2 SNEGSKA come from the germline V gene (reference sequence). CDR3 amino acids: CSARGLGVANYGYTF. CDR3 bases: TGCAGTGCTAGGGGCTTAGGGGTTGCTAACTATGGCTACACCTTC.

This clonotype was seen repeatedly, ten times or more. The chain links TRBV7-8 to TRBJ2-7, with D uncertain. The CDR3 totals 13 residues. The V gene lost 5 bases and the J gene lost 4 bases, with 12 bases spanning the gap. The germline V gene encodes CDR1 SGHVS and CDR2 FQNEAQ. CDR3 bases: TGTGCCAGCAGCCACCGGACGGATTACGAGCAGTACTTC. The encoded protein is CASSHRTDYEQYF.

This clonotype occurred once. The V call is TRBV6-4, the J call TRBJ2-3, with 8 bases identical to TRBD2. Germline CDR1 reads MRHNA; CDR2 reads SNTAGT. J was trimmed by 4 bases and V by 2 bases; bases with no gene match: 2. The CDR3 sequence is 14 residues long. CDR3 in DNA: TGTGCCAGCAGTGACGTCGGGAGGGCAGATACGCAGTATTTT. Its translation: CASSDVGRADTQYF.

This clonotype turned up a few times. The rearrangement links TRBV20-1 to TRBJ2-7, with 8 bases identical to TRBD2. Germline V gene lookup returns CDR1 DFQATT and CDR2 SNEGSKA (reference sequence). This CDR3 has 15 residues. The junction had 8 bases not matched to a gene; V was cut back by 1 base and J by 3 bases. Here the CDR3 DNA reads TGCAGTGCTAGAGGTTGGCGGGAGGCTCGCTACGAGCAGTACTTC. Its translation is CSARGWREARYEQYF.

The chain links TRBV12-3 or TRBV12-4 to TRBJ1-2; 8 bases match TRBD1. J lost 7 bases, V lost 6 bases, and 7 bases had no gene match. The CDR3 runs to 13 residues. CDR3 residues: CASRDDRGRGYTF. As DNA, the CDR3 is TGTGCCAGCAGGGACGACAGGGGCCGTGGCTACACCTTC.